This T cell receptor beta chain was captured by sequencing in a study of T cells after yellow fever vaccination. The 5'RACE template-switching step produced TCR cDNA and added a universal primer site and UMIs. TCRdb used MiXCR to reprocess the 5' RACE reads, holding one entry per CDR3 protein. The sample gives hundreds of thousands of distinct CDR3 sequences, roughly a sixth of which show up once; 18% is in the top ten. Note on this clonotype: Its matching antigen is unknown.

CDR3 size: 13 residues. Germline-derived CDR1 and CDR2 are SQVTM and ANQGSEA. The J segment lost 0 bases and the V segment lost 6 bases, leaving 5 bases of the junction unmatched. Study observations and caveats: Although the secondary response was weaker, it peaked faster, at day 5 versus 15. Most primary-vaccination clones reappeared after the booster (approximately 95% CD4, about 88% CD8). Any FACS-sorted repertoire could hold abundant clonotypes that contaminate it from the bulk population.

J is TRBJ2-7 and V is TRBV29-1, with 7 positions matching TRBD1. The sequence was obtained from a man between 18 and 35 years old who received the YFV17D yellow fever vaccine. Sequencing was performed on PBMCs, taken before the yellow fever booster vaccination. In DNA, the CDR3 is TGCAGCGTAACAGGGGTTAGCTCCTACGAGCAGTACTTC. It yields the protein CSVTGVSSYEQYF.